The 17 T cell receptor beta chains given below trace back to one sample, sequenced in a study of CD8 T cells in ankylosing spondylitis. TCRdb reprocessed the 5' RACE reads via MiXCR and lists one record per CDR3 protein. The sample lists hundreds of thousands of distinct CDR3 sequences, about 10% occurring once. The material sequenced was blood, either unsorted or a sorted T cell fraction (not recorded which). Every receptor here comes from a male donor with ankylosing spondylitis or in good health (not recorded which).

The rearrangement links TRBV6-1 to TRBJ1-1; D possibly corresponds to TRBD1 (5 bases). The CDR3 length is 16 residues. V was trimmed by 2 bases and J by 3 bases, leaving 16 bases between them. The germline gives CDR1 MNHNS, CDR2 SASEGT. The CDR3 region is CASSEMRGRPYTEAFF. The DNA for the CDR3 is TGTGCCAGCAGTGAAATGAGGGGCCGCCCCTACACTGAAGCTTTCTTT.

This clonotype was counted many times. The chain combines TRBV9 with TRBJ2-7, with 8 bases that match TRBD1. This CDR3 spans 14 amino acids. V lost 4 bases to trimming and J lost 5 bases; unmatched junction nucleotides: 8. From germline, CDR1 is SGDLS and CDR2 YYNGEE. The CDR3 loop is CASSSQWDRHEQYF. The CDR3 bases are TGTGCCAGCAGCTCGCAATGGGACAGGCACGAGCAGTACTTC.

This clonotype was counted at least ten times. The chain uses TRBV29-1 and TRBJ1-3; D remains ambiguous. The V gene's germline CDR1 is SQVTM and CDR2 ANQGSEA. This CDR3 is 12 amino acids long. The V end lost 0 bases, the J end lost 8 bases, and 8 bases lay between the germline ends. CDR3 sequence (DNA): TGCAGCGTTGAAGACCCTGGGGACACCATATATTTT. Amino acid sequence: CSVEDPGDTIYF.

This clonotype was observed many times. The chain is built from TRBV20-1 and TRBJ1-2; D gene ambiguous. The CDR3 sequence is 13 residues long. Per germline, CDR1 DFQATT and CDR2 SNEGSKA (reference sequence). The V end lost 1 base, the J end lost 4 bases, and 10 bases lay between the germline ends. CDR3 bases: TGCAGTGCTAGAGCGGGCAGCCTCTATGGCTACACCTTC. Its protein is CSARAGSLYGYTF.

The chain recombines TRBV19 with TRBJ1-1, with D unclear. Germline V lookup: CDR1 LNHDA, CDR2 SQIVND (reference sequence). The CDR3 totals 16 residues. Trimming stripped 0 bases from V and 4 bases from J, with 15 bases between. CDR3 coding DNA: TGTGCCAGTAGTATAGATAGTGGGGTTATTGGCACTGAAGCTTTCTTT. Amino acid sequence: CASSIDSGVIGTEAFF. Supplemented by reference TRBV19 and TRBJ1-1, the full variable domain reads DGGITQSPKYLFRKEGQNVTLSCEQNLNHDAMYWYRQDPGQGLRLIYYSQIVNDFQKGDIAEGYSVSREKKESFPLTVTSAQKNPTAFYLCASSIDSGVIGTEAFFGQGTRLTVV.

This clonotype showed up many times. This chain links TRBV7-2 with TRBJ2-7; D ambiguous. The CDR3 runs 13 residues. Germline loops: CDR1 SGHTA, CDR2 FQGNSA. V was trimmed by 5 bases and J by 5 bases, leaving 13 bases between them. The CDR3 DNA reads TGTGCCAGCAGCCCCACCCGCTGGAACGAGCAGTACTTC. Translating it yields CASSPTRWNEQYF.

This clonotype was observed a handful of times. The V and J genes are TRBV7-2 and TRBJ2-5; 12 nucleotides line up with TRBD2. With 5 bases clipped from V and 2 bases from J, the junction kept 6 bases outside the gene matches. This CDR3 region has 16 residues. The germline V gene encodes CDR1 SGHTA and CDR2 FQGNSA. The CDR3 loop reads CASSPSGGAWQETQYF. CDR3 bases: TGTGCCAGCAGCCCTAGCGGGGGGGCCTGGCAAGAGACCCAGTACTTC.

This clonotype was seen more than once but under ten times. The V call is TRBV12-3 or TRBV12-4, the J call TRBJ1-1; 7 bases are shared with TRBD1. The junction had 11 bases not matched to a gene; V was cut back by 7 bases and J by 3 bases. The CDR3 is made up of 15 amino acids. For the CDR3, the DNA is TGTGCCAGCACCCTCCTTCGACAGGGTGACACTGAAGCTTTCTTT. Translation: CASTLLRQGDTEAFF.

DNA for the CDR3: TGCAGCGTTGTAGGCGGTGCGGGGCTGAGGGACCAAGAGACCCAGTACTTC. Amino acids: CSVVGGAGLRDQETQYF. The chain combines TRBV29-1 with TRBJ2-5; D possibly corresponds to TRBD2 (6 bases). The V end lost 4 bases, the J end lost 0 bases, and 21 bases lay between the germline ends. This CDR3 has 17 residues. CDR1 and CDR2 (germline): SQVTM, ANQGSEA.

The chain uses TRBV4-2 and TRBJ2-6; D remains ambiguous. Germline V CDR1 and CDR2: LGHNA, YNFKEQ. Trimming took off 0 bases at V and 0 bases at J, with 12 bases between the two ends. CDR3 length: 18 residues. The CDR3 here is CASSQDEWGYSGANVLTF. CDR3 sequence (DNA): TGTGCCAGCAGCCAAGACGAATGGGGTTACTCTGGGGCCAACGTCCTGACTTTC.

At least ten counts were recorded for this clonotype. The chain employs TRBV10-3 and TRBJ2-5, with unresolved D. CDR1 and CDR2 (germline): ENHRY, SYGVKD. V shed 0 bases and J shed 5 bases, with 1 base lying between them. The CDR3 sequence is 11 residues long. For the CDR3, the DNA is TGTGCCATCAGTGAGTCGGAGACCCAGTACTTC. Translating gives CAISESETQYF.

This clonotype was seen more than once but under ten times. The chain joins TRBV7-9 to TRBJ1-2; D is uncertain. The CDR3 spans 15 residues. Germline V gene sequence: CDR1 SEHNR, CDR2 FQNEAQ (reference sequence). V was trimmed by 2 bases and J by 2 bases, leaving 12 bases between them. CDR3 loop: CASSLYNQANYGYTF. Here the CDR3 DNA reads TGTGCCAGCAGCTTATATAACCAAGCGAACTATGGCTACACCTTC.

This chain links TRBV2 with TRBJ1-5; D ambiguous. Germline CDR1 is SNHLY and CDR2 is FYNNEI. This CDR3 comprises 12 residues. Here the CDR3 DNA reads TGTGTCGGCCAGGACGGCAATCAGCCCCAGCATTTT. This translates into CVGQDGNQPQHF.

The genes are TRBV6-2 or TRBV6-3 and TRBJ2-1, with D tentatively TRBD1 (5 bases). The germline V and J ends were trimmed by 0 bases and 11 bases, with 20 bases remaining between them. Germline CDR1 reads MNHEY; CDR2 reads SVGEGT. The CDR3 is 16 residues long. In nucleotides, the CDR3 is TGTGCCAGCAGTTACTCGGGAAGACAGCTGACAATGAAGCAGTTCTTC. Amino acid sequence: CASSYSGRQLTMKQFF.

This clonotype was counted ten times or more. The chain combines TRBV5-5 with TRBJ1-5; D possibly corresponds to TRBD1 (5 bases). Trimming shortened V by 4 bases and J by 5 bases, and 16 bases separated the two germline ends. Germline V gene lookup returns CDR1 SGHKS and CDR2 YYEKEE (reference sequence). The CDR3 length is 15 residues. CDR3 protein: CASSRDPTVDQPQHF. The CDR3, as DNA: TGTGCCAGCAGCCGGGACCCAACTGTGGATCAGCCCCAGCATTTT. Full variable domain (rest looked up from reference TRBV5-5 and TRBJ1-5): DAGVTQSPTHLIKTRGQQVTLRCSPISGHKSVSWYQQVLGQGPQFIFQYYEKEERGRGNFPDRFSARQFPNYSSELNVNALLLGDSALYLCASSRDPTVDQPQHFGDGTRLSIL.

This clonotype was counted between two and nine times. The genes are TRBV11-2 and TRBJ2-3; 11 bases are shared with TRBD2. V was pared by 7 bases and J by 1 base, with 13 bases of the junction left unmatched. This CDR3 comprises 18 residues. Germline CDR1 and CDR2: SGHAT and FQNNGV. This CDR3 is CASTPQTSGAFGTDTQYF. In DNA, the CDR3 is TGTGCCAGCACGCCACAGACTAGCGGGGCTTTTGGCACAGATACGCAGTATTTT. Full variable domain (rest looked up from reference TRBV11-2 and TRBJ2-3): EAGVAQSPRYKIIEKRQSVAFWCNPISGHATLYWYQQILGQGPKLLIQFQNNGVVDDSQLPKDRFSAERLKGVDSTLKIQPAKLEDSAVYLCASTPQTSGAFGTDTQYFGPGTRLTVL.

Details on this clonotype: A much larger clone sits a single nucleotide away, making a read error possible. V and J are TRBV3-1 and TRBJ2-4; 8 bases line up with TRBD2. The CDR3 totals 15 residues. Germline values: CDR1 LGHDT, CDR2 YNNKEL (reference sequence). Written as DNA, the CDR3 is TGTGCCAGCAGCCAAGATCTGAGCGGGGGAAACATTCAGTGCTTC. As protein: CASSQDLSGGNIQCF.